This T cell receptor beta chain was identified in a study of blood T cells in healthy people across ages. A second roughly 6 to 12 cycle PCR used barcoded and J-beta primers. One entry per CDR3 protein, called by TCRdb with MiXCR from the 5' RACE reads. The sample shows about 640,000 distinct CDR3 sequences, roughly 58% of them seen only once. The CDR3 contains 14 residues. This clonotype was counted only a few times. The sequence was obtained from a man in his 60s in good health. Sample: blood. This chain uses TRBV12-3 or TRBV12-4 with TRBJ2-7; 10 nucleotides match TRBD2. The DNA matches TRBJ2-5 better at its end, which makes the J call doubtful. CDR3 amino acids: CASTEALAGETQYF. For the CDR3, the DNA is TGTGCCAGCACCGAAGCACTAGCGGGGGAGACCCAGTACTTC.